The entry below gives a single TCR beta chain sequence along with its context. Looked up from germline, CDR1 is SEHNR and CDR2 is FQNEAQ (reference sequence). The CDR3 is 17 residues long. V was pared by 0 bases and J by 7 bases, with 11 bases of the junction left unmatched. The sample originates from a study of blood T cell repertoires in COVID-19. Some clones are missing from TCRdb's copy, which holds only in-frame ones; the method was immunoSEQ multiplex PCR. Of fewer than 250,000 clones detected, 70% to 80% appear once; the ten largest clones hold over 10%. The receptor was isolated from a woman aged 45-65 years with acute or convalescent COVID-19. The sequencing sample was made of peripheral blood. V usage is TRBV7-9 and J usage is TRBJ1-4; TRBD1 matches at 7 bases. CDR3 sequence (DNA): TGTGCCAGCAGCTTAGCTGGCTCGAGACAGGGCGGTGAAAAACTGTTTTTT. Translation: CASSLAGSRQGGEKLFF. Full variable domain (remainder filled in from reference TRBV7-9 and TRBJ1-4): DTGVSQNPRHKITKRGQNVTFRCDPISEHNRLYWYRQTLGQGPEFLTYFQNEAQLEKSRLLSDRFSAERPKGSFSTLEIQRTEQGDSAMYLCASSLAGSRQGGEKLFFGSGTQLSVL.